The 11 T cell receptor beta chains listed next were all sequenced from one sample in a study of human T cells and chemical hapten exposure (dated by TCRdb to about 2021). Libraries were constructed by RACE. Sequencing instrument: NextSeq 500. TCRdb cleaned the public reads at Q25 with fastp, built clones with MiXCR and kept in-frame beta chains. Identical CDR3 protein sequences are pooled into one entry, listed with their most common genes and DNA. The sample table holds more than 150,000 distinct CDR3 sequences, of which almost 30% were seen once. Clones ranked in the top ten supply roughly 3% of the sample. What this sample's time point label stands for: pre-sensitization, week 0. The sample's treatment or condition label, in plain terms: therapeutic diphenylcyclopropenone sensitization with weekly scalp DPC. Sequencing used whole blood, obtained in connection with sensitization to the hapten diphenylcyclopropenone (DPC). These receptors were collected from a woman in her 30s with alopecia areata. Some clones in this sample may be carry-over from other donors' samples.

The chain carries TRBV4-2 and TRBJ2-7, with D perhaps TRBD1 (6 bases). Trimming took off 0 bases at V and 6 bases at J, with 15 bases between the two ends. The germline gives CDR1 LGHNA, CDR2 YNFKEQ. The CDR3 has 15 amino acids. The CDR3 sequence is CASSQETGGPGEQYF. For the CDR3, the DNA is TGTGCCAGCAGCCAAGAGACAGGTGGGCCGGGCGAGCAGTACTTC.

The rearrangement joins TRBV6-5 to TRBJ2-5; TRBD2 matches 10 bases. Germline V gene data show CDR1 as MNHEY and CDR2 as SVGAGI. V trimming: 0 bases; J trimming: 5 bases; junction bases outside the gene matches: 6. The CDR3 contains 16 residues. DNA for the CDR3: TGTGCCAGCAGTTACTCTCCCCAGCGGGGGGGGGAGACCCAGTACTTC. This encodes CASSYSPQRGGETQYF.

The rearrangement uses TRBV20-1 and TRBJ2-1; D gene uncertain. CDR3 size: 15 residues. Germline V lookup: CDR1 DFQATT, CDR2 SNEGSKA (reference sequence). The V end was cut by 0 bases, the J end by 9 bases, with 18 bases between. Here the CDR3 DNA reads TGCAGTGCTAGAGAAGGGAAGCGTCGGATTGGTGAGCAGTTCTTC. Amino acid sequence: CSAREGKRRIGEQFF.

The CDR3 sequence is CASSFWAVGNFEQFF. The CDR3 DNA reads as TGTGCCAGCAGCTTTTGGGCTGTCGGGAATTTTGAGCAGTTCTTC. This chain connects TRBV5-6 to TRBJ2-1, with D possibly TRBD2 on 5 matching bases. Germline V gives CDR1 SGHDT, CDR2 YYEEEE. Trimming cost V 2 bases and J 9 bases, with 18 bases left between them. This CDR3 has 15 residues.

This clonotype was detected only a few times. The genes are TRBV5-1 and TRBJ1-5; perhaps TRBD1 as D (5 bases). V lost 3 bases to trimming and J lost 0 bases, with 22 bases between them. From germline, CDR1 is SGHRS and CDR2 YFSETQ. This CDR3 has 19 amino acids. This CDR3 reads CASSSTRKTAAYSNQPQHF. The CDR3 nucleotides read TGCGCCAGCAGCTCCACCCGGAAGACAGCGGCTTATAGCAATCAGCCCCAGCATTTT.

V and J are TRBV28 and TRBJ2-7, with D possibly TRBD1 on 6 matching bases. The CDR3 runs to 14 residues. Trimming shortened V by 4 bases and J by 3 bases, and 13 bases separated the two germline ends. Per the germline V gene, CDR1 is MDHEN and CDR2 is SYDVKM. The CDR3 reads CASSSGTSDYEQYF. DNA for the CDR3: TGTGCCAGCAGTTCCGGGACATCGGACTACGAGCAGTACTTC.

The sample holds a few counts of this clonotype. This sequence joins TRBV4-3 and TRBJ2-7; D gene unclear. V lost 4 bases, J lost 5 bases, and 12 bases lay in between. The CDR3 spans 13 residues. Germline V gives CDR1 LGHNA, CDR2 YSLEER. The CDR3 DNA reads as TGCGCCAGCAGCCGGACGGACGAAGACGAGCAGTACTTC. Translating gives CASSRTDEDEQYF.

Ten or more counts support this clonotype. The rearrangement uses TRBV11-2 and TRBJ1-4; D is unclear. This CDR3 has 14 amino acids. Trimming removed 1 base at V and 8 bases at J, with 11 bases between. Germline V gene lookup returns CDR1 SGHAT and CDR2 FQNNGV. The CDR3 loop reads CASSLGGVGEKLFF. DNA for the CDR3: TGTGCCAGCAGCTTAGGCGGGGTTGGGGAAAAACTGTTTTTT.

The V call is TRBV19, the J call TRBJ2-3, with 11 bases that match TRBD1. Germline V gene lookup returns CDR1 LNHDA and CDR2 SQIVND (reference sequence). This CDR3 comprises 14 residues. The junction had 5 bases not matched to a gene; V was cut back by 5 bases and J by 7 bases. Here the CDR3 DNA reads TGTGCCAGTAGTCATGGGACAGGGGGTTATACGCAGTATTTT. Protein: CASSHGTGGYTQYF.

The rearrangement joins TRBV7-9 to TRBJ1-2, with TRBD1 matching over 7 bases. This CDR3 spans 15 amino acids. Trimming removed 1 base from V and 2 bases from J; junction bases left unmatched: 4. Germline V lookup: CDR1 SEHNR, CDR2 FQNEAQ (reference sequence). The CDR3 is CASSLEAGQNYGYTF. The CDR3 coding sequence is TGTGCCAGCAGCTTAGAGGCGGGACAGAACTATGGCTACACCTTC.

This clonotype appeared a few times. This chain links TRBV2 with TRBJ2-1; 12 bases line up with TRBD2. The CDR3 extends over 15 amino acids. The germline V gene encodes CDR1 SNHLY and CDR2 FYNNEI. V was pared by 5 bases and J by 6 bases, with 5 bases of the junction left unmatched. Written as DNA, the CDR3 is TGTGCCAGCAGTCTAGGACTAGCGGGGTTCAATGAGCAGTTCTTC. This encodes CASSLGLAGFNEQFF.